Sequencing of this TCR beta chain was carried out in a study of shared T cell receptors in the human thymus. Here immunoSEQ multiplex PCR was the method, and the copy in TCRdb shows in-frame clones only, minus some. The sample yields hundreds of thousands of clones, around 87% seen once. V was pared by 2 bases and J by 5 bases, with 15 bases between. Germline CDR1 reads MGHDK; CDR2 reads SYGVNS. The CDR3 length is 15 residues. These sequences were also reported in another study, on human thymus T cells. In that study: Related work showed strongly overlapping thymic repertoires across unrelated individuals.

Sequenced: thymocytes. This sequence originates from a boy younger than two with a congenital heart defect. The gene calls are TRBV25-1 and TRBJ1-1; perhaps TRBD1 as D (6 bases). The CDR3 loop reads CASSEGGAGTTEAFF. The CDR3 nucleotides are TGTGCCAGCAGTGAAGGGGGGGCAGGTACGACTGAAGCTTTCTTT.